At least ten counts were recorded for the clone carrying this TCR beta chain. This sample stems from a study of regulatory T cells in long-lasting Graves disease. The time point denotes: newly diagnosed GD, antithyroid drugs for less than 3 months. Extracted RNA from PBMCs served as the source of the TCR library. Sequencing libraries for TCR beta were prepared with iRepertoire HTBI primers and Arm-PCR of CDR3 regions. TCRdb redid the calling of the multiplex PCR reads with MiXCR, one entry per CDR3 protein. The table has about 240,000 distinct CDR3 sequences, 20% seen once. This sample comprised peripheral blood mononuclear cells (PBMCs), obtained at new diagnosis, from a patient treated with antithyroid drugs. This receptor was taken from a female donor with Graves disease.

In DNA form, the CDR3 reads TGTGCCAGTACCAGGACAGAAGCTTATCAGCCCCAGCATTTT. This sequence encodes CASTRTEAYQPQHF. This chain joins TRBV19 and TRBJ1-5; weak D call: TRBD1 (6 bases). V shed 7 bases and J shed 5 bases, with 15 bases lying between them. The CDR3 spans 14 residues. From germline, CDR1 is LNHDA and CDR2 SQIVND (reference sequence).